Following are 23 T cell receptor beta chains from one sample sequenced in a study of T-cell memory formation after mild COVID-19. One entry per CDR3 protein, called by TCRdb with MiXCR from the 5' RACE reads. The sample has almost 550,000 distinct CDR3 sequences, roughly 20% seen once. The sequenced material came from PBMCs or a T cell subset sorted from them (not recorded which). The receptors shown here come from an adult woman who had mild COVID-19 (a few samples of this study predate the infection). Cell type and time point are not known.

CDR3 DNA sequence: TGCGCCAGCAGCCTGACAGGGAACTTTGACGAGCAGTACTTC. Protein product: CASSLTGNFDEQYF. The chain uses TRBV5-1 and TRBJ2-7, with 7 bases aligning to TRBD1. J lost 5 bases, V lost 4 bases, and 9 bases had no gene match. Looked up from germline, CDR1 is SGHRS and CDR2 is YFSETQ. The CDR3 sequence is 14 residues long.

The CDR3 coding sequence is TGTGCCAGCAGACCGAGGGGTACTGAAGCTTTCTTT. Protein product: CASRPRGTEAFF. The rearrangement uses TRBV12-3 or TRBV12-4 and TRBJ1-1; possible D gene TRBD1, 5 bases. V dropped 6 bases and J dropped 5 bases, with 10 bases sitting between them. CDR3 size: 12 residues.

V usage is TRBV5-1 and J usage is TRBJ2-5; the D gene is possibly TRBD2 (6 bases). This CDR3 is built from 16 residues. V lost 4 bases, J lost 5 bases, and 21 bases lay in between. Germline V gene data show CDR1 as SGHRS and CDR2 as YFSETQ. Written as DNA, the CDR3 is TGCGCCAGCAGCGTATTACTAGCAGGCACGCGGGAGACCCAGTACTTC. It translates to CASSVLLAGTRETQYF.

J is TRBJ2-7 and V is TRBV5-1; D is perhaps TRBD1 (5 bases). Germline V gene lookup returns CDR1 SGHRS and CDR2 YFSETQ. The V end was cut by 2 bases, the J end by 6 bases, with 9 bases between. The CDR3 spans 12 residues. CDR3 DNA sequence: TGCGCCAGCAGCTTTGGGGCCGTCGAGCAGTACTTC. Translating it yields CASSFGAVEQYF.

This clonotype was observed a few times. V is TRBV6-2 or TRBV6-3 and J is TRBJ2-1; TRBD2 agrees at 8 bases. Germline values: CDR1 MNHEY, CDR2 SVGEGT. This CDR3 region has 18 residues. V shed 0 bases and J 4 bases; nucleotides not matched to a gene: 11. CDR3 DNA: TGTGCCAGCAGTTACTCTGCTCTGCTAGCGGGTTCATACAATGAGCAGTTCTTC. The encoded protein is CASSYSALLAGSYNEQFF.

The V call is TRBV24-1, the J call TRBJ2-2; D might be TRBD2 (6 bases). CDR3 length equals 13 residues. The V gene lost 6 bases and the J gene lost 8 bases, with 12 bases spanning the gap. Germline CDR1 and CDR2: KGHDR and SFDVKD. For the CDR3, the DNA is TGTGCCACCAGTTCACCCGGAGGGGGGGAGCTGTTTTTT. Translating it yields CATSSPGGGELFF.

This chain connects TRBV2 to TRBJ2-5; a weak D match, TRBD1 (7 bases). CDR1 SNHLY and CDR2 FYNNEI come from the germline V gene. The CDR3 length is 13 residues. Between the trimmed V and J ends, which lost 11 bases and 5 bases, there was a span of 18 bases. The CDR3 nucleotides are TGTGCCTCAGGGGGGAACCTCAGGGAGACCCAGTACTTC. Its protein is CASGGNLRETQYF.

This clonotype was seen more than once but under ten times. The CDR3 loop is CASSLDRGEETQYF. In DNA, the CDR3 is TGTGCCAGCAGCCTGGACAGGGGAGAGGAGACCCAGTACTTC. V is TRBV3-1 and J is TRBJ2-5, with 9 bases lining up with TRBD1. The length of the CDR3 is 14 residues. Germline loops: CDR1 LGHDT, CDR2 YNNKEL (reference sequence). V gave up 4 bases and J gave up 5 bases; unmatched junction bases: 5.

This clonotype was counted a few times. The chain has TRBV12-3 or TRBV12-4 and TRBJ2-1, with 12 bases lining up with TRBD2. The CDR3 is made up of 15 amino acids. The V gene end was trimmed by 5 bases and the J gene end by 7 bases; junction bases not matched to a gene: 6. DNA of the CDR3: TGTGCCAGCAGTCGAGGACTAGCGGGGATGAATGAGCAGTTCTTC. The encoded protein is CASSRGLAGMNEQFF.

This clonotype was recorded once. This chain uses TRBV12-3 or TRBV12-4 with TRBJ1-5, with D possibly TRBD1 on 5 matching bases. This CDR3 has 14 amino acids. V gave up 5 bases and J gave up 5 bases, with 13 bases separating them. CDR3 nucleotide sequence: TGTGCCAGCAGTCCCCACCGGGGCGATCAGCCCCAGCATTTT. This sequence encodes CASSPHRGDQPQHF.

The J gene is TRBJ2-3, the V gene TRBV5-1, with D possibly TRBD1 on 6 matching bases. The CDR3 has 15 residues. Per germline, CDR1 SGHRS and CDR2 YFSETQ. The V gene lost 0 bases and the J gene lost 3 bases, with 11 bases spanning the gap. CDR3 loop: CASSLAVQGTDTQYF. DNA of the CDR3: TGCGCCAGCAGCTTGGCTGTGCAGGGGACAGATACGCAGTATTTT. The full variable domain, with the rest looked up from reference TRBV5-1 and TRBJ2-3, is KAGVTQTPRYLIKTRGQQVTLSCSPISGHRSVSWYQQTPGQGLQFLFEYFSETQRNKGNFPGRFSGRQFSNSRSEMNVSTLELGDSALYLCASSLAVQGTDTQYFGPGTRLTVL.

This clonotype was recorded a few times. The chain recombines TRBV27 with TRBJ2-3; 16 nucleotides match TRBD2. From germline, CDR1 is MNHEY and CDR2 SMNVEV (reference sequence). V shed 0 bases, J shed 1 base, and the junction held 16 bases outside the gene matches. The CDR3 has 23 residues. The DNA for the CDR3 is TGTGCCAGCAGTTTATCAGAAGGGATGCCCGGGACTAGCGGGAGGGCCGGCACAGATACGCAGTATTTT. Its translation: CASSLSEGMPGTSGRAGTDTQYF.

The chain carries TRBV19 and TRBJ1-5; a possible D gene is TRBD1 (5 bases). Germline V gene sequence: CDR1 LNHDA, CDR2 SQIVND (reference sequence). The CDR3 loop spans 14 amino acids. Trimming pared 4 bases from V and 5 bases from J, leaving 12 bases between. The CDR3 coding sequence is TGTGCCAGTAGTAATAGGGGAAGGGATCAGCCCCAGCATTTT. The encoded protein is CASSNRGRDQPQHF. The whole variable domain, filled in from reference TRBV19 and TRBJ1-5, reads DGGITQSPKYLFRKEGQNVTLSCEQNLNHDAMYWYRQDPGQGLRLIYYSQIVNDFQKGDIAEGYSVSREKKESFPLTVTSAQKNPTAFYLCASSNRGRDQPQHFGDGTRLSIL.

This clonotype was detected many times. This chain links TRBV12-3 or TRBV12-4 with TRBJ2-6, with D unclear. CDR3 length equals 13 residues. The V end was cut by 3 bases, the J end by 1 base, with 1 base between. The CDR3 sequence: CASSLSGANVLTF. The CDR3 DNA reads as TGTGCCAGCAGTTTGTCTGGGGCCAACGTCCTGACTTTC.

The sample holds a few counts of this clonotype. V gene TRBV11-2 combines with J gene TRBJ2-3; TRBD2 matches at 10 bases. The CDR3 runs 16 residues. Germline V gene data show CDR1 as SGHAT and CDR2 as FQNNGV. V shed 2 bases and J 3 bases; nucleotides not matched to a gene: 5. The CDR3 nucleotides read TGTGCCAGCAGCTTAAGAGCGGGGGGGCTGACAGATACGCAGTATTTT. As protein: CASSLRAGGLTDTQYF.

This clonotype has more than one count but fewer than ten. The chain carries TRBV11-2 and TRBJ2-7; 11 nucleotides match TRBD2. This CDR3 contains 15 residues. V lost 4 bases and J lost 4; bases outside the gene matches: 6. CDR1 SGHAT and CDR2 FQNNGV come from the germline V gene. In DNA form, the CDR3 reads TGTGCCAGCAGCTCGACCGGGACTAGCGGTTACGAGCAGTACTTC. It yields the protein CASSSTGTSGYEQYF.

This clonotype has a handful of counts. The CDR3 sequence: CASSLVGGVAPHEQYF. The CDR3 bases are TGCGCCAGCAGCTTGGTGGGCGGAGTGGCCCCCCACGAGCAGTACTTC. The chain couples TRBV5-1 to TRBJ2-7; D ambiguous. V was trimmed by 0 bases and J by 5 bases, leaving 18 bases between them. This CDR3 spans 16 amino acids. Germline V gene lookup returns CDR1 SGHRS and CDR2 YFSETQ.

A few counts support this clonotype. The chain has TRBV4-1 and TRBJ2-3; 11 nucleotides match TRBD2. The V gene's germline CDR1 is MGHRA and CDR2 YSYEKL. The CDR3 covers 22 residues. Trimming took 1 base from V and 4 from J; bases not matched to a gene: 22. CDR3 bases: TGCGCCAGCAGCCAAGGCCCCTATGTGGTAGCGGGGGGGTTGGGTTTCTCAGATACGCAGTATTTT. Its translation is CASSQGPYVVAGGLGFSDTQYF.

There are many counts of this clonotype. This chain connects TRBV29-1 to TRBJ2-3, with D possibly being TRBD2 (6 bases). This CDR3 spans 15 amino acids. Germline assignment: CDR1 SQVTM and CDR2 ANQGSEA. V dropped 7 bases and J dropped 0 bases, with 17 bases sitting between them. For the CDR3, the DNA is TGCAGCGCTCTCTCCGGGACTTTTAGCACAGATACGCAGTATTTT. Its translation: CSALSGTFSTDTQYF.

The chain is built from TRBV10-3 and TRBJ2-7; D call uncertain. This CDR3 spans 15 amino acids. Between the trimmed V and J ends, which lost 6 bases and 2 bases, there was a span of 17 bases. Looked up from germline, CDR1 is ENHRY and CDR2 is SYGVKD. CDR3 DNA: TGTGCCATCAGGGCCTCTGGGCCCGCCACCTACGAGCAGTACTTC. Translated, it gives CAIRASGPATYEQYF.

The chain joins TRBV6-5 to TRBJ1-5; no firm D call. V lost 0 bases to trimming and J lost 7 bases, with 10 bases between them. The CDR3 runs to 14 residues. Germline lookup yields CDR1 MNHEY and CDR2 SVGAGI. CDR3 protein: CASSYSNGNQPQHF. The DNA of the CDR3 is TGTGCCAGCAGTTACTCGAACGGGAACCAGCCCCAGCATTTT.

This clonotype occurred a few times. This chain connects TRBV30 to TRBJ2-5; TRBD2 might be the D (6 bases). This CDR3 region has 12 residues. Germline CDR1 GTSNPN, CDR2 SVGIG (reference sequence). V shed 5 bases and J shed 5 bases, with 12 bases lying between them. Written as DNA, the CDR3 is TGTGCCTGGTCGACTAGTTCGGAGACCCAGTACTTC. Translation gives CAWSTSSETQYF.

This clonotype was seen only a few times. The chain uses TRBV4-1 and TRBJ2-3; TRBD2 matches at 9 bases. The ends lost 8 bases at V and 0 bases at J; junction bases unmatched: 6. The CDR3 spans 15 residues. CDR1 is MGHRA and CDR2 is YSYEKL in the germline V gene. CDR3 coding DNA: TGCGCCAGCCAAAACCTAGCGGGAAGCACAGATACGCAGTATTTT. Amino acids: CASQNLAGSTDTQYF.